This entry concerns a single TCR beta chain. The antigen it recognizes is unknown. No qualities accompany the bases; no much larger clone lies one base away. The germline V gene (reference sequence) provides CDR1 LGHDT and CDR2 YNNKEL. Its CDR3 holds 14 amino acids, cysteine through phenylalanine. Only the CDR3 portion is preserved as DNA: 42 bases, with reading frame beginning at the first base. V has 1 base trimmed and J has 6 bases trimmed; junction bases matching no gene number 0. The data were taken from a study of blood T cell repertoires in COVID-19 (dated by TCRdb to 2019 to 2021). Background for the entire study: Collaborator samples came from the United States, Italy and Spain and covered acute and convalescent phases of COVID-19. The prospective study material was composed of cDNA or gDNA derived from T cells, B-cell-depleted T cells, or PBMCs. The dataset comprised deeply sampled blood TCRbeta repertoires from subjects exposed to, actively infected with, or recovered from COVID-19. A freely available public database, intended as a resource for researchers studying the immune response to SARS-CoV-2, is where the repertoires were released. The samples were drawn from two sources: the first 160 participants of the ongoing ImmuneRACE study, and approximately 1,300 subjects contributed by 6 global collaborators. The sample metadata nearly always contained a de-identified subject ID, COVID-19 status, age in years and sex. HLA class I and class II types, where available, came from metadata supplied by the sample provider rather than from assay-based typing.

TCRbeta CDR3 regions were amplified from genomic DNA using the immunoSEQ Assay, a bias-controlled multiplex PCR. The paper's data handling went like this. The number of nucleated cells in each sample was estimated from the amplification of reference gene primers within the assay. To quantify the absolute abundance of each unique TCRbeta CDR3 rearrangement, sequence reads were collapsed and filtered. For each sample, productive Simpson clonality was calculated as the square root of Simpson's diversity index across productive rearrangements. TCRdb holds this immuneACCESS table with in-frame rearrangements only. Some clones are missing; in checked studies, unresolved V genes explain under half, and the rest has no known cause. V and J calls and clone size follow that table, whereas D and trimming were derived from the DNA. Present in this sample are about 150,000 clones, approximately 80% of which were seen just once. Around 0.62% of the sample is held by the ten biggest clonotypes.

Whole blood was collected in K2EDTA tubes by collaborating institutions according to the institutions' own protocols. For TCRbeta analysis, collaborators shipped samples in one of three forms: frozen whole blood, isolated PBMCs, or DNA extracted from either of those sample types. The study at large found these results: How much clinical and demographic metadata was included differed by source and by participant, and the metadata was provided uncurated.

The V gene is TRBV3-1 (or the pseudogene TRBV3-2) and the J gene is TRBJ1-6; the central 7 bases match TRBD1. This TCR was recovered from a man aged 55-75 years with acute or convalescent COVID-19. The sequenced sample was peripheral blood. The nucleotide sequence is given as TGTGCCAGCAGCCAAGCAGGGGGTAATTCACCCCTCCACTTT. It specifies CASSQAGGNSPLHF.